A single T cell receptor beta chain is shown here with its context. Its antigen remains unknown. The sample is drawn from a study of T cells after yellow fever vaccination. It was through 5'RACE template switching that TCR cDNA was made, with a universal primer site and UMIs added. A single record per CDR3 protein comes from TCRdb applying MiXCR to the 5' RACE reads. The sample holds about 260,000 distinct CDR3 sequences, 10% to 15% seen once. Notes on the study in general: It was a weaker secondary response, yet one that peaked faster, at day 5 versus 15.

The germline CDR1 and CDR2 sequences are SGHTA and FQGNSA. This CDR3 is built from 14 residues. V was trimmed by 5 bases and J by 8 bases, leaving 16 bases between them. The chain carries TRBV7-2 and TRBJ2-1; D gene unclear. The input for sequencing was CD4+ T cells sorted from PBMCs, taken 45 days after the yellow fever booster vaccination. The source of this sequence is a man aged 25 to 40 who received the YFV17D yellow fever vaccine. CDR3 nucleotides: TGTGCCAGCAGCCTCCGACCACAGACTCATGAGCAGTTCTTC. As protein: CASSLRPQTHEQFF.